This T cell receptor (beta chain) is from a study of T-cell memory formation after mild COVID-19. General study findings and limits: While clones contracting from day 15 to 85 were balanced between CD4 and CD8, later expanders leaned CD4+. Clones which contracted sat mainly in CM and EM if CD4+, and in EMRA if CD8+.

In its sample, this clonotype was seen a few times. What it binds is not known. The V gene lost 4 bases and the J gene lost 2 bases, with 15 bases spanning the gap. The CDR3 totals 16 residues. Germline V gene sequence: CDR1 KGHSH, CDR2 LQKENI. Constant-segment primers and 5'RACE yielded cDNA libraries for TCR alpha and TCR beta, each carrying sample barcodes and UMIs. TCRdb used MiXCR to reprocess the 5' RACE reads, holding one entry per CDR3 protein. Of about 610,000 distinct CDR3 sequences in the sample, roughly 17% are singletons; the top ten hold about 7.5%. The sample consisted of PBMCs or a T cell subset sorted from them (not recorded which). The chain links TRBV18 to TRBJ1-5, with unresolved D. The receptor comes from an adult woman who had mild COVID-19 (a few samples of this study predate the infection). Cell type and time point are not known. Here the CDR3 DNA reads TGTGCCAGCTCACTCGTGTCTCCGGAGGGCAATCAGCCCCAGCATTTT. It is translated as CASSLVSPEGNQPQHF.